Included here is one T cell receptor beta chain sequence, with context. Its antigen remains unidentified. CDR3 length: 18 amino acids. Trimming shortened V by 0 bases and J by 2 bases, and 20 bases separated the two germline ends. Germline V gene lookup returns CDR1 ENHRY and CDR2 SYGVKD. This entry is derived from a study of cytomegalovirus exposure and HLA in healthy donors. Overall study: An earlier analysis found some 120 million unique TCR beta sequences from 200 million or so T cells.

Study conclusions and caveats: Near-uniform donor sequencing depth was presumed by presence/absence analyses. A later analysis showed HLA-associated TCR beta chains outstripping equally common others in clonal expansion. Researchers reported in a later analysis that common viral pathogens appeared linked to several top clusters.

Amplification used 60 Vbeta primers and 13 Jbeta primers. Here immunoSEQ multiplex PCR was the method, and the copy in TCRdb shows in-frame clones only, minus some. Of fewer than 150,000 clones listed, nearly 80% are singletons. The source material was PBMCs. This receptor was obtained from a male donor in good health and CMV-seronegative. This chain connects TRBV10-3 to TRBJ2-7, with TRBD1 as a possible D gene (6 bases). CDR3 protein: CAISESIGLTGHTYEQYF. The CDR3 bases are TGTGCCATCAGTGAGTCGATAGGACTGACAGGTCACACCTACGAGCAGTACTTC.